A selection of T cell receptor beta chains follows, all from one sample in a study of early stage breast cancer tumors. Measured with immunoSEQ multiplex PCR; TCRdb has only the in-frame clones, and not every one. The table has about 36,000 clones, approximately 74% seen once; the top ten hold about 7%. The sequencing sample was made of blood. Receptors were obtained from a person in their sixties or seventies with breast cancer. CDR3s leave out the opening cysteine and the closing phenylalanine or tryptophan. Fields, in order: V gene, CDR3 protein.

TRBV7-3	ASRHSGNSPLH
TRBV19	ASRTSGSQNEQF
TRBV23-1	ASTRSRGVSGYT
TRBV19	ASSIPADYGYT
TRBV5-6	ASSLLQGRGIDTQY
TRBV11-2	ASSLGQGQRSDTQY
TRBV29-1	SVATSYSYEQY
TRBV2	ASSESSRGNQPQH
TRBV5-1	ASSLVGSGTDTQY
TRBV21-1	ASTLPGQGYEQY
TRBV6-1	ASRTGPFGKLF